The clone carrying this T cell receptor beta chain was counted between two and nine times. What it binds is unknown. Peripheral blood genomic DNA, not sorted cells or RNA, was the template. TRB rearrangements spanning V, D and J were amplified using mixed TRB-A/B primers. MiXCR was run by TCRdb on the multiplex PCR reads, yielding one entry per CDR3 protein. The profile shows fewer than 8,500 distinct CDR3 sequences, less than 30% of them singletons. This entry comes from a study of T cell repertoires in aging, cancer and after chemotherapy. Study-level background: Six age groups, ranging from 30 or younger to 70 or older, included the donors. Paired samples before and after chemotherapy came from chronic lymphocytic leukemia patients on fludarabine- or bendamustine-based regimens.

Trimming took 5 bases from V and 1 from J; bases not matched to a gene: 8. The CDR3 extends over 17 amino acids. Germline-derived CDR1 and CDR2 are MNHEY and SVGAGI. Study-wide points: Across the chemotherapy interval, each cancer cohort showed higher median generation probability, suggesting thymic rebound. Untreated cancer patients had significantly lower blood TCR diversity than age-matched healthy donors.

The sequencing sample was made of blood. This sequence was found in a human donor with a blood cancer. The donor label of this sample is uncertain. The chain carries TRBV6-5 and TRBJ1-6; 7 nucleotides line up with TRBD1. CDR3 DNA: TGTGCCAGCAGTGCCGACAGGGTAGTGTCCTATAATTCACCCCTCCACTTT. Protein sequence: CASSADRVVSYNSPLHF.